These 31 T cell receptor beta chains were all obtained from the same sample, sequenced in a study of CD8+CD57+ T cells in acquired aplastic anemia. Researchers used genomic DNA as the template to profile TCR beta VDJ and CDR3. MiXCR, applied by TCRdb to the reads, yields one record per CDR3 protein. The repertoire includes about 220,000 distinct CDR3 sequences, 30% to 35% of them detected once, and more than 0.95% sits in the top ten. Sequences were obtained from sorted CD4+, CD8+, or CD8+CD57+ T cells (not recorded which) from PBMCs. The receptor source for this set is a human donor in good health, serving as a control.

In this sample, this clonotype turned up many times. V is TRBV20-1 and J is TRBJ2-7; D remains ambiguous. This CDR3 has 13 residues. Trimming pared 2 bases from V and 5 bases from J, leaving 13 bases between. Germline V gene data show CDR1 as DFQATT and CDR2 as SNEGSKA (reference sequence). CDR3 DNA sequence: TGCAGTGCTAGACCGCGTATTAGAGACGAGCAGTACTTC. This codes for CSARPRIRDEQYF.

This clonotype was observed many times. The rearrangement links TRBV2 to TRBJ2-5; 7 bases are a match to TRBD1. CDR1 SNHLY and CDR2 FYNNEI come from the germline V gene. The CDR3 is 13 amino acids. V shed 4 bases and J 7 bases; nucleotides not matched to a gene: 6. The CDR3 spells CASSVTGYGTQYF. The DNA for the CDR3 is TGTGCCAGCAGTGTGACAGGGTATGGGACCCAGTACTTC.

The J gene is TRBJ1-5, the V gene TRBV10-2, with unresolved D. Germline V gives CDR1 WSHSY, CDR2 SAAADI. CDR3 length: 14 residues. The V end was cut by 4 bases, the J end by 14 bases, with 21 bases between. In nucleotides, the CDR3 is TGCGCCAGCAGTGGTGGCGGGAGGGCGTCTTACGAGCATTTT. As protein: CASSGGGRASYEHF.

The rearrangement links TRBV15 to TRBJ1-1; tentative D call: TRBD1 (6 bases). The CDR3 has 14 amino acids. V was cut by 4 bases and J by 6 bases, with 15 bases left in between. Looked up from germline, CDR1 is LNHNV and CDR2 is YYDKDF (reference sequence). The CDR3 coding sequence is TGTGCCACCAGCATCCGCCGGGACACACCTGAAGCTTTCTTT. This gives the protein CATSIRRDTPEAFF. Complete variable domain (other parts from reference TRBV15 and TRBJ1-1): DAMVIQNPRYQVTQFGKPVTLSCSQTLNHNVMYWYQQKSSQAPKLLFHYYDKDFNNEADTPDNFQSRRPNTSFCFLDIRSPGLGDTAMYLCATSIRRDTPEAFFGQGTRLTVV.

This clonotype has a single count. This chain joins TRBV11-2 and TRBJ1-2; the D gene is possibly TRBD1 (6 bases). CDR1 is SGHAT and CDR2 is FQNNGV in the germline V gene. The CDR3 length is 18 residues. The ends were cut back, 4 bases at V and 4 bases at J, with 25 bases in the middle. CDR3 region: CASSWLISALQGTYGYTF. The CDR3 DNA is TGTGCCAGCAGCTGGCTAATTAGTGCATTACAGGGTACCTATGGCTACACCTTC.

This clonotype was seen at least ten times. V usage is TRBV11-2 and J usage is TRBJ2-7, with 14 bases identical to TRBD2. The CDR3 loop spans 17 amino acids. The ends lost 1 base at V and 0 bases at J; junction bases unmatched: 2. Germline-derived CDR1 and CDR2 are SGHAT and FQNNGV. The CDR3: CASSLVGLAGGSYEQYF. The CDR3 DNA reads TGTGCCAGCAGCTTAGTTGGACTAGCGGGAGGCTCCTACGAGCAGTACTTC.

This clonotype was counted many times. The rearrangement uses TRBV7-2 and TRBJ1-1; D uncertain. The germline CDR1 and CDR2 sequences are SGHTA and FQGNSA. Trimming took 4 bases from V and 0 from J, leaving 6 bases between them. The CDR3 contains 13 residues. CDR3 region: CASSSFMNTEAFF. CDR3 sequence (DNA): TGTGCCAGCAGCTCGTTCATGAACACTGAAGCTTTCTTT.

The rearrangement uses TRBV10-3 and TRBJ1-3, with D perhaps TRBD1 (6 bases). CDR1 and CDR2 from the germline V gene are ENHRY and SYGVKD. V was trimmed by 10 bases and J by 2 bases, leaving 15 bases between them. The CDR3 extends over 14 amino acids. This CDR3 is CANREGGAGNTIYF. CDR3 DNA: TGTGCCAACAGGGAGGGGGGGGCTGGAAACACCATATATTTT.

This clonotype was found many times. The rearrangement uses TRBV12-3 or TRBV12-4 and TRBJ1-1; no clear D gene. The ends were cut back, 5 bases at V and 2 bases at J, with 9 bases in the middle. The CDR3 consists of 13 residues. CDR3 in amino acids: CASSAGVNTEAFF. CDR3 nucleotide sequence: TGTGCCAGCAGTGCAGGCGTAAACACTGAAGCTTTCTTT.

CDR3: CASSQGTDPSNEQFF. The CDR3 coding sequence is TGTGCCAGCAGCCAAGGCACGGACCCTAGCAATGAGCAGTTCTTC. This rearrangement joins TRBV2 to TRBJ2-1; D is ambiguous. The V gene's germline CDR1 is SNHLY and CDR2 FYNNEI. The CDR3 contains 15 residues. V gave up 6 bases and J gave up 6 bases, with 18 bases separating them.

Of note for this clonotype: This may be a read error: a much more frequent sequence differs by one nucleotide. V is TRBV5-5 and J is TRBJ1-2; 7 bases are a match to TRBD1. The germline V gene encodes CDR1 SGHKS and CDR2 YYEKEE (reference sequence). CDR3 length: 16 amino acids. After removal of 3 bases from V and 3 bases from J, the junction contained 11 bases not matched to a gene. In DNA form, the CDR3 reads TGTGCCAGCAGCTCCGGACAGGATGCCCCATACTATGGCTACACCTTC. It yields the protein CASSSGQDAPYYGYTF.

The V call is TRBV7-2, the J call TRBJ2-5; the match to TRBD2 covers 12 bases. This CDR3 has 14 residues. CDR1 and CDR2 (germline): SGHTA, FQGNSA. The V segment lost 4 bases and the J segment 7 bases; nucleotides outside the gene matches: 4. CDR3 amino acids: CASSSQTSGGTQYF. CDR3 DNA: TGTGCCAGCAGCTCACAGACTAGCGGGGGGACCCAGTACTTC.

The V and J genes are TRBV25-1 and TRBJ2-7; 7 nucleotides agree with TRBD1. The CDR3 sequence is 15 residues long. Germline V gene sequence: CDR1 MGHDK, CDR2 SYGVNS. V dropped 6 bases and J dropped 2; count of bases not matched to a gene: 10. CDR3 protein: CASRTVWDRPYEQYF. CDR3 bases: TGTGCCAGCAGGACCGTCTGGGACAGACCCTACGAGCAGTACTTC.

Concerning this clonotype itself: One junction end does not reproduce the germline sequence, and a read error may be involved. The CDR3 here is CVSSDAPPTSGRTQYF. In nucleotides, the CDR3 is TGTGTCAGCAGTGACGCACCCCCGACTAGCGGGAGAACCCAGTACTTC. The genes are TRBV11-2 and TRBJ2-5; the match to TRBD2 covers 12 bases. The CDR3 spans 16 residues. The germline V gene encodes CDR1 SGHAT and CDR2 FQNNGV.

This clonotype occurred a few times. Being one base from a much bigger clone, this may be a read error. The V call is TRBV7-2, the J call TRBJ2-7, with 9 bases fitting TRBD2. This CDR3 has 14 residues. J was trimmed by 4 bases and V by 8 bases; bases with no gene match: 9. Per germline, CDR1 SGHTA and CDR2 FQGNSA. CDR3 nucleotides: TGTGCCAGCGGCTCTCTAGCGGGGAGGTACGAGCAGTACTTC. Protein: CASGSLAGRYEQYF. Based on the CDR3 plus reference TRBV7-2 and TRBJ2-7, the full variable domain is GAGVSQSPSNKVTEKGKDVELRCDPISGHTALYWYRQSLGQGLEFLIYFQGNSAPDKSGLPSDRFSAERTGGSVSTLTIQRTQQEDSAVYLCASGSLAGRYEQYFGPGTRLTVT.

The CDR3 nucleotides are TGCAGCGTTTTTAAGGTGGGGACAGGGAGGTACAATGAGCAGTTCTTC. Encoded protein: CSVFKVGTGRYNEQFF. The chain uses TRBV29-1 and TRBJ2-1, with 9 bases identical to TRBD1. Germline V CDR1 and CDR2: SQVTM, ANQGSEA. Trimming took 5 bases from V and 4 from J; bases not matched to a gene: 12. The CDR3 is 16 residues long.

In this sample, this clonotype turned up a few times. V gene TRBV24-1 combines with J gene TRBJ1-2; TRBD1 is a possible D gene (5 bases). Germline V gene data show CDR1 as KGHDR and CDR2 as SFDVKD. V was cut by 4 bases and J by 3 bases, with 11 bases left in between. The CDR3 has 14 amino acids. In nucleotides, the CDR3 is TGTGCCACCAGTGACACCGACAGATACTATGGCTACACCTTC. It yields the protein CATSDTDRYYGYTF.

As to this clonotype: A read error may explain this, as a much larger clone is one base away. The DNA of the CDR3 is TGCGCCAGCAGCTTGGTAGGGGCCGAAGGGCAAGAGACCCGGTACTTC. Amino acids: CASSLVGAEGQETRYF. This rearrangement joins TRBV5-1 to TRBJ2-5; D may be TRBD1 (5 bases). CDR3 length: 16 residues. Germline CDR1 reads SGHRS; CDR2 reads YFSETQ.

This clonotype was counted a few times. A much larger clone sits a single nucleotide away, making a read error possible. This chain uses TRBV6-1 with TRBJ2-7; no clear D gene. The CDR3 is 11 amino acids. The V gene's germline CDR1 is MNHNS and CDR2 SASEGT. The chain's CDR3 is CASTTFLEQCF. The DNA for the CDR3 is TGTGCCAGCACCACCTTCCTCGAGCAGTGCTTC.

This clonotype came up many times. The chain joins TRBV24-1 to TRBJ2-1; TRBD2 matches 7 bases. After removal of 10 bases from V and 6 bases from J, the junction contained 2 bases not matched to a gene. The CDR3 extends over 11 amino acids. The germline gives CDR1 KGHDR, CDR2 SFDVKD. In DNA form, the CDR3 reads TGTGCCACGGGAGGGCCCAATGAGCAGTTCTTC. It encodes CATGGPNEQFF.

This clonotype was detected many times. The rearrangement joins TRBV3-1 to TRBJ1-2; tentatively, D is TRBD1 (6 bases). In germline, CDR1 is LGHDT, CDR2 YNNKEL (reference sequence). The germline V and J ends were trimmed by 3 bases and 8 bases, with 7 bases remaining between them. The CDR3 covers 11 residues. CDR3 sequence reads: CASSHGQGYTF. The CDR3 DNA reads as TGTGCCAGCAGCCATGGACAGGGCTACACCTTC.

The genes are TRBV9 and TRBJ1-1; D remains unclear. Germline assignment: CDR1 SGDLS and CDR2 YYNGEE. V lost 0 bases, J lost 11 bases, and 23 bases lay in between. The CDR3 runs 16 residues. CDR3 amino acids: CASSVAAFSFGLRAFF. CDR3 DNA sequence: TGTGCCAGCAGCGTAGCGGCGTTTTCGTTTGGTCTTCGGGCTTTCTTT.

Notes on this clonotype: It may be a read error: a sequence one base away is much more abundant. The rearrangement joins TRBV7-9 to TRBJ2-5; D not resolved. The CDR3 loop spans 15 amino acids. CDR1 is SEHNR, CDR2 FQNEAQ, per germline (reference sequence). Between the trimmed V and J ends, which lost 6 bases and 4 bases, there was a span of 18 bases. CDR3 protein: CASRAETFPRETQYF. The CDR3 nucleotides read TGTGCCAGCAGGGCCGAGACATTTCCGAGAGAGACCCAGTACTTC.

This clonotype was counted only a few times. The genes are TRBV20-1 and TRBJ1-1; 7 bases align to TRBD1. The CDR3 is 14 amino acids. CDR1 DFQATT and CDR2 SNEGSKA come from the germline V gene (reference sequence). The V gene end was trimmed by 7 bases and the J gene end by 5 bases; junction bases not matched to a gene: 13. CDR3 protein: CSGKIGGGRTEAFF. In DNA form, the CDR3 reads TGCAGTGGTAAGATAGGGGGCGGGAGAACTGAAGCTTTCTTT.

The table lists this clonotype with a count of one. This chain links TRBV5-6 with TRBJ1-1; weak D call: TRBD1 (6 bases). The CDR3 is 15 amino acids. V shed 5 bases and J shed 10 bases, with 24 bases lying between them. The germline V gene encodes CDR1 SGHDT and CDR2 YYEEEE. The CDR3 nucleotides are TGTGCCAGCAGTGAATGGGGCAGGGACACCCCAGTAGCTTTCTTT. Translating gives CASSEWGRDTPVAFF.

The CDR3 DNA follows: TGTGCCAGCAGCTTTACAGGGATAGGAACTAATGAAAAACTGTTTTTT. Translating it yields CASSFTGIGTNEKLFF. The V and J genes are TRBV11-1 and TRBJ1-4; tentatively, D is TRBD1 (6 bases). Deletions cut 3 bases from V and 1 base from J, with 12 bases between. Germline CDR1 and CDR2: SGHAT and FQDESV (reference sequence). The CDR3 contains 16 residues.

The chain links TRBV20-1 to TRBJ1-5; D unclear. Per germline, CDR1 DFQATT and CDR2 SNEGSKA (reference sequence). Trimming took 3 bases from V and 7 from J, leaving 10 bases between them. The CDR3 spans 12 residues. For the CDR3, the DNA is TGCAGTGCTAGTCCCGGGTCCCAGCCCCAGCATTTT. It encodes CSASPGSQPQHF.

V gene TRBV19 combines with J gene TRBJ1-2; 7 nucleotides line up with TRBD1. Trimming took 6 bases from V and 4 from J; bases not matched to a gene: 5. The CDR3 is 13 amino acids. From germline, CDR1 is LNHDA and CDR2 SQIVND (reference sequence). The CDR3 reads CASRGTDLYGYTF. CDR3 sequence (DNA): TGTGCCAGTAGGGGGACAGACCTCTATGGCTACACCTTC. The whole variable domain, remainder taken from reference TRBV19 and TRBJ1-2, is DGGITQSPKYLFRKEGQNVTLSCEQNLNHDAMYWYRQDPGQGLRLIYYSQIVNDFQKGDIAEGYSVSREKKESFPLTVTSAQKNPTAFYLCASRGTDLYGYTFGSGTRLTVV.

This clonotype was detected many times. The J gene is TRBJ1-3, the V gene TRBV3-1; no clear D gene. Germline CDR1 and CDR2: LGHDT and YNNKEL (reference sequence). The CDR3 spans 13 residues. V was trimmed by 4 bases and J by 2 bases, leaving 6 bases between them. In nucleotides, the CDR3 is TGTGCCAGCAGCCCGAGTCCTGGAAACACCATATATTTT. Translation gives CASSPSPGNTIYF. Combining the CDR3 with reference TRBV3-1 and TRBJ1-3 gives the whole variable domain DTAVSQTPKYLVTQMGNDKSIKCEQNLGHDTMYWYKQDSKKFLKIMFSYNNKELIINETVPNRFSPKSPDKAHLNLHINSLELGDSAVYFCASSPSPGNTIYFGEGSWLTVV.

This clonotype was observed at least ten times. DNA for the CDR3: TGTGCCATCAGTGAGCCCACCCTGGGGCGGGGGGGTAAAAACATTCAGTACTTC. Protein sequence: CAISEPTLGRGGKNIQYF. The chain joins TRBV10-3 to TRBJ2-4; TRBD2 agrees at 9 bases. The germline V gene has CDR1 ENHRY and CDR2 SYGVKD. The CDR3 covers 18 residues. With V trimmed by 2 bases and J by 4 bases, 12 bases remained unmatched.

This clonotype was counted many times. The gene calls are TRBV10-3 and TRBJ1-2, with no clear D. The CDR3 is made up of 13 amino acids. Trimming removed 4 bases from V and 1 base from J, with 7 bases in between. Germline CDR1 and CDR2: ENHRY and SYGVKD. The CDR3 DNA sequence: TGTGCCATCAGTGGAGTGCTTAACTATGGCTACACCTTC. Amino acid sequence: CAISGVLNYGYTF.